The 10 T cell receptor beta chains below were found in one sample sequenced in a study of blood T cell repertoires in COVID-19. Produced via immunoSEQ multiplex PCR; TCRdb's table is partial and in-frame only. This table holds about 230,000 clones, around 85% found once. The sequenced material came from peripheral blood. Receptors were obtained from a woman at least 80 years old with acute or convalescent COVID-19.

The chain combines TRBV5-4 with TRBJ2-1, with 8 bases fitting TRBD2. The CDR3 extends over 15 amino acids. V trimming: 4 bases; J trimming: 2 bases; junction bases outside the gene matches: 5. The germline V gene has CDR1 SGHNT and CDR2 YYREEE (reference sequence). The CDR3 is CASSPREGAYNEQFF. In DNA form, the CDR3 reads TGTGCCAGCAGCCCACGGGAGGGTGCCTACAATGAGCAGTTCTTC.

This chain uses TRBV12-5 with TRBJ2-2; 7 bases align to TRBD1. Germline CDR1 reads LGHNT; CDR2 reads FRNRAP. V dropped 3 bases and J dropped 2; count of bases not matched to a gene: 3. This CDR3 is 15 amino acids long. This CDR3 reads CASGLGQANTGELFF. The CDR3 DNA sequence: TGTGCTAGTGGTTTAGGACAGGCTAACACCGGGGAGCTGTTTTTT.

The table lists this clone with a count of one. V gene TRBV27 combines with J gene TRBJ2-2; possible D gene TRBD1, 6 bases. The CDR3 spans 14 residues. CDR1 is MNHEY, CDR2 SMNVEV, per germline (reference sequence). V was pared by 6 bases and J by 4 bases, with 12 bases between. The CDR3 DNA follows: TGTGCCAGCAGAGACAGGACATTCACCGGGGAGCTGTTTTTT. Translated: CASRDRTFTGELFF.

CDR3 bases: TGTGCCAGCAGACGGGAGACCTATGGCTACACCTTC. It is translated as CASRRETYGYTF. J is TRBJ1-2 and V is TRBV2; D not certain. CDR1 SNHLY and CDR2 FYNNEI come from the germline V gene. The CDR3 extends over 12 amino acids. V was shortened by 6 bases and J by 4 bases, with 9 bases between the two germline ends.

This clone has just a few counts. The chain links TRBV4-2 to TRBJ2-1; no firm D call. The CDR3 is 15 amino acids. CDR1 LGHNA and CDR2 YNFKEQ come from the germline V gene. The V gene lost 0 bases and the J gene lost 1 base, with 7 bases spanning the gap. CDR3 loop: CASSQELVSYNEQFF. In DNA form, the CDR3 reads TGTGCCAGCAGCCAAGAGTTAGTTTCCTACAATGAGCAGTTCTTC.

This chain joins TRBV18 and TRBJ2-1, with 7 bases that match TRBD2. The CDR3 consists of 17 residues. The germline gives CDR1 KGHSH, CDR2 LQKENI. J was trimmed by 0 bases and V by 3 bases; bases with no gene match: 8. CDR3 protein: CASSPRRASGSYNEQFF. CDR3 DNA sequence: TGTGCCAGCTCACCCCGGAGGGCTAGCGGCTCCTACAATGAGCAGTTCTTC.

This clone has only one observation. This chain uses TRBV19 with TRBJ2-7; no clear D. CDR3 length: 15 residues. The germline V gene has CDR1 LNHDA and CDR2 SQIVND (reference sequence). V was pared by 3 bases and J by 3 bases, with 15 bases between. The CDR3 sequence: CASSIGSGPNYEQYF. In DNA, the CDR3 is TGTGCCAGTAGTATCGGCTCGGGTCCAAACTACGAGCAGTACTTC.

The chain recombines TRBV7-2 with TRBJ2-1; possibly TRBD1 for D (5 bases). With 4 bases removed from V and 5 bases from J, the gap between germline ends came to 15 bases. Germline V CDR1 and CDR2: SGHTA, FQGNSA. The length of the CDR3 is 15 residues. The CDR3 nucleotides are TGTGCCAGCAGCTACTCAGCGCAGGGTCACAATGAGCAGTTCTTC. It specifies CASSYSAQGHNEQFF.

The chain recombines TRBV28 with TRBJ2-2, with 10 bases that match TRBD1. The germline V gene has CDR1 MDHEN and CDR2 SYDVKM. This CDR3 has 14 amino acids. Unmatched junction bases numbered 5, after V lost 6 bases and J lost 7 bases. CDR3 region: CASRRQGAGGELFF. The DNA for the CDR3 is TGTGCCAGCAGGAGACAGGGGGCTGGCGGGGAGCTGTTTTTT.

The chain recombines TRBV6-5 with TRBJ1-4; D perhaps matches TRBD1 (5 bases). The CDR3 is made up of 16 amino acids. With 4 bases removed from V and 7 bases from J, the gap between germline ends came to 19 bases. Germline CDR1 is MNHEY and CDR2 is SVGAGI. The CDR3 sequence: CASSSSAQAGGEKLFF. The CDR3 coding sequence is TGTGCCAGCAGTTCCTCTGCACAGGCGGGGGGTGAAAAACTGTTTTTT.